This T cell receptor (beta chain) emerged from a study of blood T cell repertoires in COVID-19. Background on the study: Both acute and convalescent COVID-19 samples were obtained from the United States, Italy and Spain. PBMCs, B-cell-depleted T cells, or T cells were the source of the cDNA or gDNA that made up the material.

In the authors' methods: Estimation of nucleated cell counts was performed using reference gene primer amplification. Repertoires were generated with immunoSEQ multiplex PCR, while TCRdb's copy carries only in-frame clones and drops some. Clone size and the V and J calls come from that table; the DNA yielded D and trimming. The data contain 150,000 or so clones, about four fifths of them singletons. The CDR3 covers 14 residues. J was trimmed by 1 base and V by 4 bases; bases with no gene match: 2. CDR1 is SGHRS and CDR2 is YFSETQ in the germline V gene. This clone was seen more than once but under ten times.

Source material: peripheral blood. The V and J genes are TRBV5-1 and TRBJ1-1; 9 bases are a match to TRBD1. The sequence derives from a man aged 55 to 70 with acute or convalescent COVID-19. CDR3 residues: CASSPGQGNTEAFF. DNA of the CDR3: TGCGCCAGCAGCCCGGGACAGGGGAACACTGAAGCTTTCTTT.